This TCR beta chain was sequenced in a study of post-analysis software for immune sequencing data. The V and J ends lost 10 bases and 4 bases respectively, with 16 bases between them. CDR3 size: 13 residues. Unique molecular identifiers tagged the TCR beta cDNA libraries. TCRdb ran MiXCR on the PCR reads and lists one entry per CDR3 protein. The table includes some 800,000 distinct CDR3 sequences, roughly 50% detected once. General study findings and limits: Higher frequency in patients than in controls was seen for about five TRBV segments, with TRBV5-6, TRBV5-1 and TRBV20-1 among them. Strong co-clustering by F measure was evident for samples that had been prepared in the same batch.

In this sample, this clonotype turned up a few times. What it recognizes is unknown. The rearrangement joins TRBV12-3 or TRBV12-4 to TRBJ1-2, with D perhaps matching TRBD1 (5 bases). The specimen was blood. This TCR derives from a girl between 5 and 17 years old with multiple sclerosis. CDR3 sequence (DNA): TGTGCCATCCAACAGGAGAACCTCTATGGCTACACCTTC. Amino acid sequence: CAIQQENLYGYTF.